This T cell receptor beta chain was recorded in a study of response to subunit inactivated influenza vaccine (dated by TCRdb to 2017 to 2018). Concerning the study at large: Deep quantitative profiling of the T cell receptor repertoire was used in the study to follow responses to a trivalent subunit inactivated influenza vaccine. Findings and caveats that apply to the study as a whole: According to the authors, only a limited number of new T cells may be recruited by each seasonal influenza vaccination.

This clonotype was seen more than once but under ten times. Its target antigen remains unknown. No quality values exist for individual bases; no much larger clone is one base distant. The library was built by means of RT-PCR. Sequencing relied on an Illumina HiSeq 2500. TCRdb reprocessing: public reads trimmed at Q25 with fastp, clones called with MiXCR, in-frame beta chains kept. Rows matching on CDR3 protein sequence are summarized as one entry with the most common DNA and genes. The sample table holds about 570,000 distinct CDR3 sequences, of which about 12% were seen once. 9.5% to 13% of the sample comes from the top ten. The sequencing here drew on PBMCs from blood, taken on the day of vaccination. The clonotype was recovered from a man in his fifties who received an inactivated influenza vaccine. Donor details come from another sample of the same person, matched by shared clones.

The DNA sequence follows: TGCAGTGCTAGAGTAGGCGGGATCGAAAATGAGCAGTTCTTC. It translates to CSARVGGIENEQFF. The chain employs TRBV20-1 and TRBJ2-1; a tentative D call is TRBD2 (6 bases match). Measured from the cysteine to the phenylalanine, the CDR3 is 14 residues long. Only the CDR3 DNA stays, 42 bases, in frame from base 1. The germline V gene (reference sequence) gives CDR1 as DFQATT and CDR2 as SNEGSKA. Cut back by 1 base and 7 bases, the V and J ends lie 14 bases apart.